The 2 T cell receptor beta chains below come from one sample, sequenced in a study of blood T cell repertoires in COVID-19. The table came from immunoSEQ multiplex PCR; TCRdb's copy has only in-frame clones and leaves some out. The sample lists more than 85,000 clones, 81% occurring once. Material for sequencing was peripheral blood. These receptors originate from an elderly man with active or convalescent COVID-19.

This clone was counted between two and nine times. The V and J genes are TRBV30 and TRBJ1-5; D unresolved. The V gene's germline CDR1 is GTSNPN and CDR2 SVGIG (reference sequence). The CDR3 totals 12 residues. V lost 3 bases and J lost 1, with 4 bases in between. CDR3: CAWSPSNQPQHF. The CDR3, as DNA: TGTGCCTGGAGCCCGAGCAATCAGCCCCAGCATTTT.

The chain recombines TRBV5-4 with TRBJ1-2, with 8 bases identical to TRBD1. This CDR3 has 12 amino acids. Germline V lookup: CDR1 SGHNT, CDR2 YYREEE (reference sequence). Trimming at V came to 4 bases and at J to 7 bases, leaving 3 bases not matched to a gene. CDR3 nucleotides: TGTGCCAGCAGCCTAGACAGGGGTGGCTACACCTTC. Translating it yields CASSLDRGGYTF.